A selection of T cell receptor beta chains follows, all from one sample in a study of cytomegalovirus exposure and HLA in healthy donors. Sequencing was performed with immunoSEQ multiplex PCR; in TCRdb, only in-frame clones are kept and a portion is missing. The sample shows 150,000 to 200,000 clones, roughly 80% of them seen only once. Sequencing was carried out using PBMCs. The receptors come from a woman between 35 and 50 years old in good health and CMV-seronegative. CDR3s include the opening cysteine and the closing phenylalanine or tryptophan. A D gene is named only where the DNA matches it firmly. For some rows the clone size is stated as once, few or many, or as a class when expanded; others skip it.

j_call d_call v_call clone_size cdr3_length cdr3_nt cdr3_aa
TRBJ1-3 - TRBV6-5 - 16 TGTGCCAGCAGTTACTCTGGAGGGCTCTCCGGAAACACCATATATTTT CASSYSGGLSGNTIYF
TRBJ1-2 TRBD1 TRBV27 - 14 TGTGCCAGCAGCCCCTGGGACAGGAGTATGGGCTACACCTTC CASSPWDRSMGYTF
TRBJ2-7 - TRBV18 - 14 TGTGCCAGCTCACCAGAACGTCGAGCCTACGAGCAGTACTTC CASSPERRAYEQYF
TRBJ1-1 - TRBV5-1 - 16 TGCGCCAGCAGCTTGATTAGCGGGGGATTGAACACTGAAGCTTTCTTT CASSLISGGLNTEAFF
TRBJ2-1 - TRBV9 - 17 TGTGCCAGCAGCCTGTACACCGTTTGGAGCTCCTACAATGAGCAGTTCTTC CASSLYTVWSSYNEQFF
TRBJ2-5 - TRBV5-6 - 13 TGTGCCAGCAGTCTCGATAGGCGGGTGACCCAGTACTTC CASSLDRRVTQYF
TRBJ1-4 TRBD1 TRBV28 - 15 TGTGCCAGCAGTAGAAACAGGGGGGGGTATGAAAAACTGTTTTTT CASSRNRGGYEKLFF
TRBJ2-5 TRBD1 TRBV7-6 - 14 TGTGCCAGCAGCATGGGACAGGGTCTTGAGACCCAGTACTTC CASSMGQGLETQYF
TRBJ1-2 TRBD1 TRBV7-9 - 17 TGTGCCAGCAGCTCGCGAGGACAGGGGGGGGTTAACTATGGCTACACCTTC CASSSRGQGGVNYGYTF
TRBJ1-2 - TRBV5-1 - 14 TGCGCCAGCAGCTTGGACGGCTCAAGAGGTGGCTACACCTTC CASSLDGSRGGYTF
TRBJ2-5 TRBD1 TRBV7-8 - 14 TGTGCCAGCAGCGACCGGGACAGGGGGGAGACCCAGTACTTC CASSDRDRGETQYF
TRBJ2-5 TRBD2 TRBV5-1 - 16 TGCGCCAGCAGCTTGGGGGGAACTAGCGGGGGAGAGACCCAGTACTTC CASSLGGTSGGETQYF
TRBJ2-3 - TRBV10-3 - 13 TGTGCCATCAGCAGGGGAATGACAGATACGCAGTATTTT CAISRGMTDTQYF
TRBJ1-1 - TRBV29-1 - 12 TGCAGCGGGTGGGGGGGGAACACTGAAGCTTTCTTT CSGWGGNTEAFF
TRBJ2-1 - TRBV27 once 17 TGTGCCAGCAGTTTATCTTCGGGGGGCGGTGTGGGGCGCGAGCAGTTCTTC CASSLSSGGGVGREQFF
TRBJ1-2 TRBD1 TRBV6-5 once 12 TGTGCCAGCAGTCTACAGGGGTATGGCTACACCTTC CASSLQGYGYTF
TRBJ1-1 - TRBV9 - 14 TGTGCCAGCAGCGTAGTCATGGGGAGGACTGAAGCTTTCTTT CASSVVMGRTEAFF
TRBJ2-1 TRBD2 TRBV7-2 - 15 TGTGCCAGCAGCTTCCTAGCGGGGATTTACAATGAGCAGTTCTTC CASSFLAGIYNEQFF
TRBJ2-1 TRBD2 TRBV2 - 12 TGTGCCAGCGGGCGGGAGTCAGGGGAGCAGTTCTTC CASGRESGEQFF
TRBJ1-6 - TRBV5-6 - 19 TGTGCCAGCAGCTATGGGGGCAGCCCTTTTAGCTCCTATAATTCACCCCTCCACTTT CASSYGGSPFSSYNSPLHF
TRBJ2-3 - TRBV9 - 16 TGTGCCAGCAGCGCCCAGCAGACTAGAGCCACAGATACGCAGTATTTT CASSAQQTRATDTQYF
TRBJ2-3 TRBD1 TRBV7-2 - 15 TGTGCCAGCAGCGCAGGGGGCTGGTCCACAGATACGCAGTATTTT CASSAGGWSTDTQYF
TRBJ2-2 TRBD2 TRBV2 once 15 TGTGCCAGCAGTGCACTAGCGGGGGCCACCGGGGAGCTGTTTTTT CASSALAGATGELFF
TRBJ2-5 - TRBV7-3 - 14 TGTGCCAGCAGCTTAGGGGGGGCCGTGGAGACCCAGTACTTC CASSLGGAVETQYF
TRBJ2-1 TRBD2 TRBV19 once 16 TGTGCCAGTAGTTTATTAGCGGGGGGGCCTCGATATGAGCAGTTCTTC CASSLLAGGPRYEQFF
TRBJ1-2 TRBD1 TRBV27 - 13 TGTGCCAGCAGCCCGACAGGGACCTATGGCTACACCTTC CASSPTGTYGYTF
TRBJ1-2 TRBD1 TRBV27 - 20 TGTGCCAGCAGTTTATGGTCTGCGGACAGGGGGGGGAAATCTAACTATGGCTACACCTTC CASSLWSADRGGKSNYGYTF
TRBJ2-2 - TRBV27 once 15 TGTGCCAGCAGGCAGCACCTCGACAGTACCGGGGAGCTGTTTTTT CASRQHLDSTGELFF
TRBJ1-6 - TRBV19 - 11 TGTGCCAGTAGTTTAAATTCACCCCTCCACTTT CASSLNSPLHF
TRBJ2-3 - TRBV5-1 few 14 TGCGCCAGCAGCTTGGGGGACACGACAGATACGCAGTATTTT CASSLGDTTDTQYF
TRBJ2-2 TRBD1 TRBV5-1 - 16 TGCGCCAGCAGCCAGGACAGGGGCGTGGTCACCGGGGAGCTGTTTTTT CASSQDRGVVTGELFF
TRBJ2-3 - TRBV5-6 - 11 TGTGCCAGCAGCCTCTATCGTACGCAGTATTTT CASSLYRTQYF
TRBJ2-3 TRBD2 TRBV7-8 - 15 TGTGCCAGCAACCCCCCCACCGGACTAGGAGATACGCAGTATTTT CASNPPTGLGDTQYF
TRBJ2-3 TRBD2 TRBV7-8 - 16 TGTGCCAGCAGCGGGGGACTAGCGGGCCTCACAGATACGCAGTATTTT CASSGGLAGLTDTQYF
TRBJ2-1 TRBD2 TRBV9 once 15 TGTGCCAGCAGCAAAGGGCGGGGGGAGACCAATGAGCAGTTCTTC CASSKGRGETNEQFF
TRBJ2-3 TRBD2 TRBV7-8 - 16 TGTGCCAGCAGCACCCCCCGACTAGCCCCAGGGGATACGCAGTATTTT CASSTPRLAPGDTQYF
TRBJ2-7 - TRBV25-1 - 13 TGTGCCAGCAGTGAATATCGGGGGAGCGAGCAGTACTTC CASSEYRGSEQYF
TRBJ2-3 - TRBV11-2 once 16 TGTGCCAGCAGCTTAGAAGGCAGGGGTAGCACAGATACGCAGTATTTT CASSLEGRGSTDTQYF
TRBJ2-1 TRBD2 TRBV7-3 - 16 TGTGCCAGCAGCCTGACTAGCGCCTCCTCCTACAATGAGCAGTTCTTC CASSLTSASSYNEQFF
TRBJ2-5 - TRBV6-1 - 13 TGTGCCAGCAGTCCCAGGCCTGAAGAGACCCAGTACTTC CASSPRPEETQYF
TRBJ2-7 TRBD1 TRBV28 - 20 TGTGCCAGCAGTGTTCGGTTGGCACAATCGGGACAGGTTATTGACTACGAGCAGTACTTC CASSVRLAQSGQVIDYEQYF
TRBJ2-3 TRBD2 TRBV5-1 - 17 TGCGCCAGCAGCTCCCTCCCTAGCGGGGGGGCCCAAGATACGCAGTATTTT CASSSLPSGGAQDTQYF
TRBJ1-1 - TRBV6-6 - 11 TGTGCCAGCACCCTACAGGGCTCTGTGAACTTT CASTLQGSVNF
TRBJ1-1 - TRBV4-1 - 17 TGCGCCAGCAGCCGCGGAGGGGTTGTGAGGTCAAACGCTGAAGCTTTCTTT CASSRGGVVRSNAEAFF
TRBJ1-6 - TRBV14 - 19 TGTGCCAGCAGCCAAGGGAGGGGAGAAAGGGGTTCCTATAATTCACCCCTCCACTTT CASSQGRGERGSYNSPLHF
TRBJ1-2 TRBD1 TRBV6-1 - 14 TGTGCCAGCAGTGCCGGGACAGGGGGCATGGGCTACACCTTC CASSAGTGGMGYTF
TRBJ1-1 - TRBV19 - 15 TGTGCCAGTAGGAGTGGGACTCGCTCTCCCACTGAAGCTTTCTTT CASRSGTRSPTEAFF
TRBJ1-1 - TRBV7-9 - 14 TGTGCCAGCAGCTTAGGGCTCCCGAACACTGAAGCTTTCTTT CASSLGLPNTEAFF
TRBJ2-3 - TRBV7-9 - 13 TGTTCCAGCGGAGGGGAACTCACAGATACGCAGTATTTT CSSGGELTDTQYF
TRBJ1-1 - TRBV6-1 few 14 TGTGCCAGCAGTGAAACAGTCGGGGGCACTGAAGCTTTCTTT CASSETVGGTEAFF
TRBJ2-5 TRBD2 TRBV7-9 few 16 TGTGCCAGCAGCTTAGGGACTAGCGGCTCCAGTGTGACCCAGTACTTC CASSLGTSGSSVTQYF